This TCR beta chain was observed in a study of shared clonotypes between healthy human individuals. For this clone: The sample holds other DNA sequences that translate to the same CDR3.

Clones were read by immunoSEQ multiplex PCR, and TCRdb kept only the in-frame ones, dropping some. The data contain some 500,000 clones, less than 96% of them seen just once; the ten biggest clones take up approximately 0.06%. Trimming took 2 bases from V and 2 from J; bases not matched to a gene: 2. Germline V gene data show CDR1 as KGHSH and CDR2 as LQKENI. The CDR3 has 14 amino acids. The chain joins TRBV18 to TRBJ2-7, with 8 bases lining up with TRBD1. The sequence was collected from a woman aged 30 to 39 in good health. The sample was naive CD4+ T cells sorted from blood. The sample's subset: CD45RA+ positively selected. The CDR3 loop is CASSPGQGTYEQYF. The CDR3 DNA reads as TGTGCCAGCTCACCAGGACAGGGCACCTACGAGCAGTACTTC.